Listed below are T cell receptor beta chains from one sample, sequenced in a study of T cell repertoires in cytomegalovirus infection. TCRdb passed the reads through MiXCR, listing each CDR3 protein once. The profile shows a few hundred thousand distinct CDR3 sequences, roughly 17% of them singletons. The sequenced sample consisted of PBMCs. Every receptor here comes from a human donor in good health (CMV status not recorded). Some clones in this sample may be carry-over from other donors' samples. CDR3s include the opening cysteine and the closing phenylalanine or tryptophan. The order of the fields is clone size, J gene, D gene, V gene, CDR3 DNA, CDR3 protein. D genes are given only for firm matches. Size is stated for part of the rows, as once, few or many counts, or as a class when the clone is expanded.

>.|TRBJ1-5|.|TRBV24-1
TGTGCCACCAGTGTTGCGGGGTACAATCAGCCCCAGCATTTT
CATSVAGYNQPQHF
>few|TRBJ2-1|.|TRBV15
TGTGCCACCAGCCCGGAGGGGGTTGAGCAGTTCTTC
CATSPEGVEQFF
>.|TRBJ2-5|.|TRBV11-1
TGTGCCAGCAGTACGAGAGGGAACCAAGAGACCCAGTACTTC
CASSTRGNQETQYF
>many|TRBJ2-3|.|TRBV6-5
TGTGCCAGCAGTTACGGCCCTACCACAGATACGCAGTATTTT
CASSYGPTTDTQYF
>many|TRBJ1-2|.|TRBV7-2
TGTGCCAGCAGCTTAGGACTTGGGGACCGAAAAATGTACACCTTC
CASSLGLGDRKMYTF
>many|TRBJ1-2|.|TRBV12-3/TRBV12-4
TGTGCCAGCACATTAGGGCGGAACTATGGCTACACCTTC
CASTLGRNYGYTF
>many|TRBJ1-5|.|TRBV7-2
TGTGCCAGCAGCTTAAACAGGGATCAGCCCCAGCATTTT
CASSLNRDQPQHF
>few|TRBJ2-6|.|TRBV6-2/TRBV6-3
TGTGCCAGCAGTTACGGAGGGGCCGGGGCCAACGTCCTGACTTTC
CASSYGGAGANVLTF
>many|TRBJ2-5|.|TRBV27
TGTGCCAGCCGTAATTTGGGGATAGCCGAAGAGACCCAGTACTTC
CASRNLGIAEETQYF
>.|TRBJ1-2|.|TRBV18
TGTGCCAGCTCACCAGGAGGACAGCCCTATGGCTACACCTTC
CASSPGGQPYGYTF
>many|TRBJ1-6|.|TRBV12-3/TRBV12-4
TGTGCCAGCAGTTCCGGACGGATATGGAATTCACCCCTCCACTTT
CASSSGRIWNSPLHF
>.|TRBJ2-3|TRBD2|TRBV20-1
TGCAGCGGGGAAGCGGGGGGCTACACAGATACGCAGTATTTT
CSGEAGGYTDTQYF
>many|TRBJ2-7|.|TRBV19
TGTGCCAGTAGTAGAAGGGAGTGGACAGTCTACGAGCAGTACTTC
CASSRREWTVYEQYF
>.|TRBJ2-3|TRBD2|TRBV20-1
TGCAGTGCTGGGACTAGCGGGGGTCGCACAGATACGCAGTATTTT
CSAGTSGGRTDTQYF
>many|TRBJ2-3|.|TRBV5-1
TGCGCCAGCAGCTTACTACGGGGGACCAACACAGATACGCAGTATTTT
CASSLLRGTNTDTQYF
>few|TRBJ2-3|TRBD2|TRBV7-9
TGTGCCAGCAGCTCCGGGGGGGCAGATACGCAGTATTTT
CASSSGGADTQYF
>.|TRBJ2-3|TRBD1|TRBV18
TGTGCCAGCTCACCACAAGGGACAGCCACAGATACGCAGTATTTT
CASSPQGTATDTQYF
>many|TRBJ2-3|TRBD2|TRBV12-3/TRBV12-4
TGTGCCAGCAGTTTATGGGGGGGAGGGGATACGCAGTATTTT
CASSLWGGGDTQYF
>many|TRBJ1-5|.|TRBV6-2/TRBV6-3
TGTGCCAGCAGTTACTCGGGCAGTCAGGGACAGCCCCAGCATTTT
CASSYSGSQGQPQHF
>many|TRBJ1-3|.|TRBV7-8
TGTGCCAGCAGCTTAGTTGCAGCCCAGGGATCTGGAAACACCATATATTTT
CASSLVAAQGSGNTIYF
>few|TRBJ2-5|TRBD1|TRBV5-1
TGCGCCAGCAGCTCCCGACAGGGGGGCCTTCAAGAGACCCAGTACTTC
CASSSRQGGLQETQYF
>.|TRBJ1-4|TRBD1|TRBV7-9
TGTGCCAGCAGCATCCGGGACAGGGCGATTTTT
CASSIRDRAIF
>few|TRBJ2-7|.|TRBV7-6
TGTGCCAGCAGCTTGTATGAAGGCGGCTCCTACGAGCAGTACTTC
CASSLYEGGSYEQYF
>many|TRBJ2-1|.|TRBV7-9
TGTGCCAGTTTCGACAGGGACTTCCCCTACAATGAGCAGTTCTTC
CASFDRDFPYNEQFF
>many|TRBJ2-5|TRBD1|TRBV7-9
TGTGCCAGCAGCCCATCCCCAGGGGGCCTAGAGACCCAGTACTTC
CASSPSPGGLETQYF
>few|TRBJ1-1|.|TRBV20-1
TGCAGTGTTAGAAGGGGGGAGAACACTGAAGCTTTCTTT
CSVRRGENTEAFF
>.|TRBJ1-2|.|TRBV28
TGTGCCAGCAGTTTTGGTAGGGCGCCCCGTAACTATGGCTACACCTTC
CASSFGRAPRNYGYTF
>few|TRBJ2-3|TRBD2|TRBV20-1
TGCAGTGCTAGAGTCACAGCGGGAGCAGATACGCAGTATTTT
CSARVTAGADTQYF
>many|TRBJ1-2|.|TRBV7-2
TGTGCCAGCAGCTTAGACAGGGATGAATTTGGCTACACCTTC
CASSLDRDEFGYTF
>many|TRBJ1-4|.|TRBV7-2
TGTGCCAGCAGCTCTGGGGGGGCGGGGGAAAAACTGTTTTTT
CASSSGGAGEKLFF
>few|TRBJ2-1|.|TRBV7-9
TGTGCCAGCAGCTCGAAGGCTGGCAGTTCTGGTGAGCAGTTCTTC
CASSSKAGSSGEQFF
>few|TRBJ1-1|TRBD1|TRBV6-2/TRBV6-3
TGTGCCACCGGATCCGGACAGGGAATGAACACTGAAGCTTTCTTT
CATGSGQGMNTEAFF
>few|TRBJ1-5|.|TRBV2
TGTGCCAGCAGTTCCACCTGGGACCGCGATGGGCCCCAGCATTTT
CASSSTWDRDGPQHF
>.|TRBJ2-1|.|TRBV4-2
TGTGCCAGCAGCCAAGATCACGTGGGAGACAATGAGCAGTTCTTC
CASSQDHVGDNEQFF
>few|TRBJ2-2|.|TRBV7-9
TGTGCCAGCAGCTTACAGTTGGTGAACACCGGGGAGCTGTTTTTT
CASSLQLVNTGELFF
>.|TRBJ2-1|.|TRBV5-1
TGCGCCAGCGAGGACAATGAGCAGTTCTTC
CASEDNEQFF
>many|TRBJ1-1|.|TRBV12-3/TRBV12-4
TGTGCCAGCAGTTTCTCCGGCAACGGTGCCACTGAAGCTTTCTTT
CASSFSGNGATEAFF